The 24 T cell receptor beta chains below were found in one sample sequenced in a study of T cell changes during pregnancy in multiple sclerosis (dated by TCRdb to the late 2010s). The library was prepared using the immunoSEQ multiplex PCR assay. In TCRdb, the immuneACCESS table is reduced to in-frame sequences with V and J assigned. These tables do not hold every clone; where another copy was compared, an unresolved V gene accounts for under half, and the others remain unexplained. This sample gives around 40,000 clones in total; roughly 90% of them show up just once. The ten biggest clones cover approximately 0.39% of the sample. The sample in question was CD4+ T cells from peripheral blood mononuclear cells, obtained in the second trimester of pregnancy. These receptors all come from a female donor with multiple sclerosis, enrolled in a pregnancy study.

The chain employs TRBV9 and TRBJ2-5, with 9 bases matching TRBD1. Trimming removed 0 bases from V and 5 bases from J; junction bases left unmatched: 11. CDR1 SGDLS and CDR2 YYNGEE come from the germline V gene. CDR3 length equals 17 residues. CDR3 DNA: TGTGCCAGCAGCGTAGGGTCCGCGGACAGGGGTAGGGAGACCCAGTACTTC. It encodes CASSVGSADRGRETQYF.

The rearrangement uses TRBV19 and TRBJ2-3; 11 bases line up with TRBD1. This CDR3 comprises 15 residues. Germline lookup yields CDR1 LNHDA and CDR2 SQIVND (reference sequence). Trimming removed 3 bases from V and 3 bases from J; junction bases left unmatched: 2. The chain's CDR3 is CASSIGTGGTDTQYF. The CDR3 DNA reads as TGTGCCAGTAGTATCGGGACAGGGGGGACAGATACGCAGTATTTT.

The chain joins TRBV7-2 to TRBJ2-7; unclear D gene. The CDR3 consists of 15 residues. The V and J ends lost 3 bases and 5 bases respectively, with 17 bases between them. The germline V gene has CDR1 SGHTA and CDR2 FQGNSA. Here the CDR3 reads CASSFFWAGNDEQYF. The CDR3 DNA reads TGTGCCAGCAGCTTTTTCTGGGCAGGTAATGACGAGCAGTACTTC.

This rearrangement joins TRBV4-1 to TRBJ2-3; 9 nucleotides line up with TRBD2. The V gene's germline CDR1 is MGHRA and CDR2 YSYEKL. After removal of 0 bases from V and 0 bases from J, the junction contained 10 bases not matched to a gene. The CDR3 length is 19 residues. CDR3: CASSQDRVAGASSTDTQYF. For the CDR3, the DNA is TGCGCCAGCAGCCAAGATCGAGTAGCGGGGGCATCTAGCACAGATACGCAGTATTTT.

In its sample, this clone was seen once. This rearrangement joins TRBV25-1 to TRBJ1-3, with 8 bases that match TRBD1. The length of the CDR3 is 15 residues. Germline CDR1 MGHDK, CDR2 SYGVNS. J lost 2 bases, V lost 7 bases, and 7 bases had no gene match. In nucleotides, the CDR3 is TGTGCCAGCAAGGCTCGGACAGGGACTGGAAACACCATATATTTT. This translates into CASKARTGTGNTIYF.

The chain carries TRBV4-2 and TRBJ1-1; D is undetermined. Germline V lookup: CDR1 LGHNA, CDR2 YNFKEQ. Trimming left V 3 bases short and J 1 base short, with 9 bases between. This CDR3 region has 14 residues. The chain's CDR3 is CASSHYTANTEAFF. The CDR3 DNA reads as TGTGCCAGCAGCCACTATACAGCGAACACTGAAGCTTTCTTT.

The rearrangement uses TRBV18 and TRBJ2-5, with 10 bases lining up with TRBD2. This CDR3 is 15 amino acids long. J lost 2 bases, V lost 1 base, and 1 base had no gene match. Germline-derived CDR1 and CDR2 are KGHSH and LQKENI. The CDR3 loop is CASSPLAGGQETQYF. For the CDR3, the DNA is TGTGCCAGCTCACCACTAGCGGGGGGTCAAGAGACCCAGTACTTC.

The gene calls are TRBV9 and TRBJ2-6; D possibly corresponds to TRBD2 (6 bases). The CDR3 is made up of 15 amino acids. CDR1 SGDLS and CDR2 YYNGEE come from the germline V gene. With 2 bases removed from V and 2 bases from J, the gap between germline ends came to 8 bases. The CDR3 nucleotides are TGTGCCAGCAGCGTGGGCGGGGCTGGGGCCAACGTCCTGACTTTC. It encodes CASSVGGAGANVLTF. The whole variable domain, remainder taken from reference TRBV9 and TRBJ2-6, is DSGVTQTPKHLITATGQRVTLRCSPRSGDLSVYWYQQSLDQGLQFLIQYYNGEERAKGNILERFSAQQFPDLHSELNLSSLELGDSALYFCASSVGGAGANVLTFGAGSRLTVL.

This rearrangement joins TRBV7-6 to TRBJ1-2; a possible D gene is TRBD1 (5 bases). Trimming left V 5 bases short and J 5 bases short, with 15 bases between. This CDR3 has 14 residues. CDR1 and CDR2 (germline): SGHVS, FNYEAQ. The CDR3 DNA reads TGTGCCAGCAGCCCCGCGGGGGGTGGTTATGGCTACACCTTC. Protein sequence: CASSPAGGGYGYTF.

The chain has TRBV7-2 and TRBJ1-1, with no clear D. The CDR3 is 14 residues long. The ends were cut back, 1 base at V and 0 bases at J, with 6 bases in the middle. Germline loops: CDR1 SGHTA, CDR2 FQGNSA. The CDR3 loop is CASSLGLLNTEAFF. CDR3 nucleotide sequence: TGTGCCAGCAGCTTAGGGCTCCTGAACACTGAAGCTTTCTTT.

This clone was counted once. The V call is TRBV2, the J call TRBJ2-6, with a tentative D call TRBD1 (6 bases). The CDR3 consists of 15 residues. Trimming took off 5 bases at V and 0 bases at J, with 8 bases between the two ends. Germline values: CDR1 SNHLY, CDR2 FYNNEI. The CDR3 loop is CASSLQGSGANVLTF. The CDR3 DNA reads TGTGCCAGCAGTCTACAGGGCTCTGGGGCCAACGTCCTGACTTTC.

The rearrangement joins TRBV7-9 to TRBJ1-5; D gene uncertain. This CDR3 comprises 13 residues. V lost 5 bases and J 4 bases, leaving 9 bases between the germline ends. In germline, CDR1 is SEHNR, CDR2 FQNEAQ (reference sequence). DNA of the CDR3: TGTGCCAGCAGCCCCGGGTCTAATCAGCCCCAGCATTTT. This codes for CASSPGSNQPQHF.

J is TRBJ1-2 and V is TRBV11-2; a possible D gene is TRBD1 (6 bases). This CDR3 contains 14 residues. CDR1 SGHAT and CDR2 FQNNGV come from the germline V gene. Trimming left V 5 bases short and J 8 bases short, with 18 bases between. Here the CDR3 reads CASSHGIQGSGYTF. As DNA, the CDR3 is TGTGCCAGCAGCCACGGCATACAGGGCAGCGGCTACACCTTC.

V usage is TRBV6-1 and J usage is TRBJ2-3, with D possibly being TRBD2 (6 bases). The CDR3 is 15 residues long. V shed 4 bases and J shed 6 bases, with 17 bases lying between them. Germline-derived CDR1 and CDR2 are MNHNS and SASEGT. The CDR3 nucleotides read TGTGCCAGCAGTGCTACACCGGGACTCGGGGATACGCAGTATTTT. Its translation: CASSATPGLGDTQYF.

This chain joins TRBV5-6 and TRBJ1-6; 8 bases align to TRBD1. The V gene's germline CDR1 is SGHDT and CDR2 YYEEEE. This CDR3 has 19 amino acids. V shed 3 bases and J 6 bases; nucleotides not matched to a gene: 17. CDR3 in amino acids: CASSSYLGQGTRGNSPLHF. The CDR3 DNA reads TGTGCCAGCAGCTCCTACCTCGGACAGGGCACGAGGGGTAATTCACCCCTCCACTTT.

CDR3 sequence: CATKPGQGIYGYTF. CDR3 DNA: TGTGCCACCAAACCGGGACAGGGTATCTATGGCTACACCTTC. The gene calls are TRBV10-3 and TRBJ1-2; TRBD1 agrees at 9 bases. The V segment lost 10 bases and the J segment 4 bases; nucleotides outside the gene matches: 10. The CDR3 runs 14 residues. The germline V gene encodes CDR1 ENHRY and CDR2 SYGVKD.

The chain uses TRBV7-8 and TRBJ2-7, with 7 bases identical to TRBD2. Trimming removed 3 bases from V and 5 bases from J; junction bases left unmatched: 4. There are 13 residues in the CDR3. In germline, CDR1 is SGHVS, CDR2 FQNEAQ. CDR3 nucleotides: TGTGCCAGCAGCTTGGGAGGGGATCACGAGCAGTACTTC. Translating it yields CASSLGGDHEQYF.

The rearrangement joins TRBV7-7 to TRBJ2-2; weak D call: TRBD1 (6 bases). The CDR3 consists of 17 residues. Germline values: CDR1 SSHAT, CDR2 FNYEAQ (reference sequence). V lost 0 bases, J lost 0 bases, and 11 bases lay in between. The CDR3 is CASSLARQGSNTGELFF. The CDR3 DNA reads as TGTGCCAGCAGCTTAGCGCGGCAGGGGTCGAACACCGGGGAGCTGTTTTTT.

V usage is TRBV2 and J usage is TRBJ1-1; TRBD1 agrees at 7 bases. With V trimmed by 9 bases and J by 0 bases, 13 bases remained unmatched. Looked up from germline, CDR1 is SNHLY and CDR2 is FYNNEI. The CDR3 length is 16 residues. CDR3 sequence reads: CASLFLTGVMNTEAFF. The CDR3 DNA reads TGTGCCAGTCTATTCTTAACAGGGGTCATGAACACTGAAGCTTTCTTT.

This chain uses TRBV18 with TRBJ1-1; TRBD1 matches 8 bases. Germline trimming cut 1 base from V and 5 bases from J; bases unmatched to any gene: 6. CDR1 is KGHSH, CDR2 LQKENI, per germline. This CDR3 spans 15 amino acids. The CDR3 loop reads CASSPLGTGRTEAFF. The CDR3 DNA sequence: TGTGCCAGCTCACCACTAGGGACAGGCCGGACTGAAGCTTTCTTT.

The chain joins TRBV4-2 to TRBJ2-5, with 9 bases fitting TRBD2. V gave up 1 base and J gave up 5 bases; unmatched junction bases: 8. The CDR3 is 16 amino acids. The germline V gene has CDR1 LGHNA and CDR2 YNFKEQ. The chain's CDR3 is CASSQVGAGGSETQYF. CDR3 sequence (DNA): TGTGCCAGCAGCCAAGTGGGAGCGGGGGGTTCGGAGACCCAGTACTTC.

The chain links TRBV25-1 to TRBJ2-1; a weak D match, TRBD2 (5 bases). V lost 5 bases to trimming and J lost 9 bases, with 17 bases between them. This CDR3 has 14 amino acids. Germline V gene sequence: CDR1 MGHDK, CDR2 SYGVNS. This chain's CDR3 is CASSQQRQSGEQFF. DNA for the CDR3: TGTGCCAGCAGTCAACAGAGGCAAAGCGGTGAGCAGTTCTTC.

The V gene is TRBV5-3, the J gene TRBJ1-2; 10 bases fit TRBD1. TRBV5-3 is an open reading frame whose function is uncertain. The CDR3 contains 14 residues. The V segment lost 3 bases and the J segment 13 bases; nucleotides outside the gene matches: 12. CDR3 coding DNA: TGTGCCAGAAGCTGGGACAGGGGACAACCAACCGCCACCTTC. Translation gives CARSWDRGQPTATF.

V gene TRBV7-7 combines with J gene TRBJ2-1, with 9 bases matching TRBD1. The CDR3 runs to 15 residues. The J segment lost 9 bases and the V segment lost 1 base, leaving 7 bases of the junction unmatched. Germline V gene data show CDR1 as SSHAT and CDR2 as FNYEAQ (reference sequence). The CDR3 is CASSLEIQGASEQFF. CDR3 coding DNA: TGTGCCAGCAGCTTAGAAATACAGGGGGCTTCTGAGCAGTTCTTC.